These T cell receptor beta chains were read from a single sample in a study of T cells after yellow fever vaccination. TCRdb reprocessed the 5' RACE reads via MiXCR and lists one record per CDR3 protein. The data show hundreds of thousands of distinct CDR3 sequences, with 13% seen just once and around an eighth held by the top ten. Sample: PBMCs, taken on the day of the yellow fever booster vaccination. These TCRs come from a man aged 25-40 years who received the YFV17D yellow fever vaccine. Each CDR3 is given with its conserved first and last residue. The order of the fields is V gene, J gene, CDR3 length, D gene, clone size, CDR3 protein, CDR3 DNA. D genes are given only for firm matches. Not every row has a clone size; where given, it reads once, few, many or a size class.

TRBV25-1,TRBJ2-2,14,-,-,CASSDHKNTGELFF,TGTGCCAGCAGTGATCACAAGAACACCGGGGAGCTGTTTTTT
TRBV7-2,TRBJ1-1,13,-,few,CASSYQGVSEAFF,TGTGCCAGCAGCTACCAGGGTGTGTCTGAAGCTTTCTTT
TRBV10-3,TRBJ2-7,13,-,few,CAISAQSAYEQYF,TGTGCCATCAGTGCACAGAGCGCCTACGAGCAGTACTTC
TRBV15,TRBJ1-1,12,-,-,CATRKLNTEAFF,TGTGCCACCAGGAAGCTGAACACTGAAGCTTTCTTT
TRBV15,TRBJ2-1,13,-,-,CATRGGGRGEQFF,TGTGCCACCAGGGGTGGAGGTCGGGGTGAGCAGTTCTTC
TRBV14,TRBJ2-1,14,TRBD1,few,CASSPDRGLDEQFF,TGTGCCAGCAGCCCGGACAGGGGTTTGGATGAGCAGTTCTTC
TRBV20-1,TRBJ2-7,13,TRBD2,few,CSARGLALYEQYF,TGCAGTGCGAGGGGACTAGCGCTTTACGAGCAGTACTTC
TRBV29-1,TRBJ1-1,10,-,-,CSVLESAAFF,TGCAGCGTCCTTGAGTCCGCAGCTTTCTTT
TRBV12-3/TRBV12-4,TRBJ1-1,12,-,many,CASSAGHNEAFF,TGTGCCAGCAGCGCAGGACACAATGAAGCTTTCTTT
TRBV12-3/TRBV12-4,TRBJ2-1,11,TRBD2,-,CASISSGRMFF,TGTGCCAGCATTTCTAGCGGGAGGATGTTCTTC
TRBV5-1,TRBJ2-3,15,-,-,CASSLAGPVMNTQYF,TGCGCCAGCAGCTTGGCAGGGCCTGTCATGAATACGCAGTATTTT
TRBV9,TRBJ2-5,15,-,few,CASSVAGGQKETQYF,TGTGCCAGCAGCGTAGCCGGGGGGCAGAAAGAGACCCAGTACTTC
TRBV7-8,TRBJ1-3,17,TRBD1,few,CASSLGDRGSSGNTIYF,TGTGCCAGCAGCTTAGGGGACAGGGGGAGCTCTGGAAACACCATATATTTT
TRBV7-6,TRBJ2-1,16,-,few,CASSASREVSYNEQFF,TGTGCCAGCAGCGCATCTAGGGAGGTCTCCTACAATGAGCAGTTCTTC
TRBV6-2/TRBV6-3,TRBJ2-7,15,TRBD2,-,CASRGEASGRYEQYF,TGTGCCAGCAGGGGGGAGGCTAGCGGCCGCTACGAGCAGTACTTC
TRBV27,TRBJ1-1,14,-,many,CASSFWGGNTEAFF,TGTGCCAGCAGTTTTTGGGGCGGGAACACTGAAGCTTTCTTT
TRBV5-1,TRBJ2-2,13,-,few,CASSYQGTGELFF,TGCGCCAGCAGCTATCAGGGCACCGGGGAGCTGTTTTTT
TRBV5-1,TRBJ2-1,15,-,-,CASSLGGTDYNEQFF,TGCGCCAGCAGCTTGGGCGGGACGGATTACAATGAGCAGTTCTTC
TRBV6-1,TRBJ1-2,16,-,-,CASRRTGPIGDYGYTF,TGTGCCAGCAGGCGAACGGGGCCCATCGGGGACTATGGCTACACCTTC
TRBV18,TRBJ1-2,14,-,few,CASSPQRETYGYTF,TGTGCCAGCTCACCCCAGCGGGAGACCTATGGCTACACCTTC
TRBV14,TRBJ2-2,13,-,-,CASSQEGVRELFF,TGTGCCAGCAGCCAAGAAGGGGTCAGGGAGCTGTTTTTT
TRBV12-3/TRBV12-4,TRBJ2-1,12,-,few,CASSPLGIGQFF,TGTGCCAGCAGCCCCCTAGGGATAGGGCAGTTCTTC
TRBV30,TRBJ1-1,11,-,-,CAWSVLAQAFF,TGTGCCTGGAGTGTACTGGCCCAAGCTTTCTTT
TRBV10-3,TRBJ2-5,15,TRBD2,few,CAISRLATNQETQYF,TGTGCCATCAGTCGACTAGCGACCAACCAAGAGACCCAGTACTTC
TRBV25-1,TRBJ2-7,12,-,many,CASSDLAGEQYF,TGTGCCAGCAGTGATTTGGCTGGGGAGCAGTACTTC
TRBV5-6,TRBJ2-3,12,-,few,CASSSYRARVQF,TGTGCCAGCAGCTCGTACCGGGCGAGAGTACAATTT
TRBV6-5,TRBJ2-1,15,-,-,CASSYATSHPNEQFF,TGTGCCAGCAGTTACGCGACGAGTCACCCTAATGAGCAGTTCTTC
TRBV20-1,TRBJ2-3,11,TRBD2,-,CSAAGDYTQYF,TGCAGTGCTGCGGGAGACTATACGCAGTATTTT
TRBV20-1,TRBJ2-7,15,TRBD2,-,CSARGPAGAPREQYF,TGCAGTGCTAGAGGTCCAGCGGGGGCCCCTCGGGAGCAGTACTTC
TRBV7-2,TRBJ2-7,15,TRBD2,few,CASSLTSGVPLEQYF,TGTGCCAGCAGCTTGACTAGCGGGGTCCCCCTCGAGCAGTACTTC
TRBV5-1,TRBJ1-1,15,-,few,CASSNTGTGNTEAFF,TGCGCCAGCAGCAATACCGGGACGGGAAACACTGAAGCTTTCTTT
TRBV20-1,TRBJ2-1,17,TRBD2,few,CSARGLAGVGSDNEQFF,TGCAGTGCTAGGGGCCTAGCGGGAGTAGGGAGCGACAATGAGCAGTTCTTC
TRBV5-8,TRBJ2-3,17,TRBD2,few,CASVLQLAGGTTDTQYF,TGTGCCAGCGTACTCCAACTAGCGGGAGGTACCACAGATACGCAGTATTTT
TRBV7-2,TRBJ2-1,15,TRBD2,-,CASMLAALNGDEQFF,TGTGCCAGCATGCTAGCGGCCTTAAACGGGGACGAGCAGTTCTTC
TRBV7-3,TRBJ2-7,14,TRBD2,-,CASSLTSGIYEQYF,TGTGCCAGCAGCTTAACTAGCGGGATCTACGAGCAGTACTTC
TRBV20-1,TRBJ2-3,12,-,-,CGGTLHTDTQYF,TGCGGAGGGACCCTTCACACAGATACGCAGTATTTT
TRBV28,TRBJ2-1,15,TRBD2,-,CASNGGTSERDEQFF,TGTGCCAGCAATGGCGGGACTAGCGAGAGGGATGAGCAGTTCTTC
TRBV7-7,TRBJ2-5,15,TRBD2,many,CASSSAGSGGKTQYF,TGTGCTAGCAGCTCAGCGGGTAGCGGGGGGAAGACCCAGTACTTC
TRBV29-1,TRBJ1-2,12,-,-,CSVETPPGGYTF,TGCAGCGTTGAAACCCCACCGGGGGGCTACACCTTC
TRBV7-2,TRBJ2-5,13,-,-,CASSPWEEGTQYF,TGTGCCAGCAGCCCTTGGGAGGAGGGGACCCAGTACTTC
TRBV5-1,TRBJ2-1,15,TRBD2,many,CASSLGLAGVDEQFF,TGCGCCAGCAGCCTGGGACTAGCGGGAGTCGATGAGCAGTTCTTC
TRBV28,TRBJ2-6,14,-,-,CASSLRYGANVLTF,TGTGCCAGCAGTTTACGATACGGGGCCAACGTCCTGACTTTC
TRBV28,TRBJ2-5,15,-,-,CASRRNRGPGETQYF,TGTGCCAGCAGGCGAAATAGAGGGCCAGGGGAGACCCAGTACTTC
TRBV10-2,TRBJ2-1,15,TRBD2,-,CASGRTSGSIDEQFF,TGCGCCAGCGGACGCACTAGCGGGAGTATCGATGAGCAGTTCTTC
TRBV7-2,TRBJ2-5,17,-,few,CASSLAVGAEGQETQYF,TGTGCCAGCAGCTTAGCGGTCGGGGCCGAGGGCCAAGAGACCCAGTACTTC
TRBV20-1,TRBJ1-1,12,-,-,CSARYMNTEAFF,TGCAGTGCTAGATATATGAACACTGAAGCTTTCTTT
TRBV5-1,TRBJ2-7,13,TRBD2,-,CASSSGGAWEQYF,TGCGCCAGCAGCTCGGGAGGGGCTTGGGAGCAGTACTTC
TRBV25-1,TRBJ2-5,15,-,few,CASSGTSGHGETQYF,TGTGCCAGCAGTGGGACTTCTGGTCATGGAGAGACCCAGTACTTC
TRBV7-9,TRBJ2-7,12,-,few,CASTFGTYEQYF,TGTGCCAGCACCTTCGGGACTTACGAGCAGTACTTC
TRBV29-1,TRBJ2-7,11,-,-,CSVAAGFEQYF,TGCAGCGTTGCTGCAGGGTTCGAGCAGTACTTC
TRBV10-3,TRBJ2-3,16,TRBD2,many,CAISLAGGSNTDTQYF,TGTGCCATCAGCCTAGCGGGAGGATCTAACACAGATACGCAGTATTTT